A selection of T cell receptor beta chains follows, all from one sample in a study of cytomegalovirus exposure and HLA in healthy donors. The assay was immunoSEQ multiplex PCR, and TCRdb's table has in-frame clones only and misses some. The sample consists of 190,000 or so clones, roughly 87% of them appearing once. The sequencing sample was made of PBMCs. The receptors shown here come from a man aged 45-65 years in good health and CMV-seronegative. CDR3s include the opening cysteine and the closing phenylalanine or tryptophan. A D gene is named only where the DNA matches it firmly. Clone size is shown for a subset of rows, as once, few, many or a class of expanded clone.

TRBJ2-7 | NA | TRBV29-1 | NA | TGCAGCGTTGGTGACAGATACTCCTACGAGCAGTACTTC | CSVGDRYSYEQYF
TRBJ1-3 | TRBD1 | TRBV12-5 | few | TGTGCTAGTGGACCAGGGGGAACTGGAAACACCATATATTTT | CASGPGGTGNTIYF
TRBJ1-6 | NA | TRBV12-2 | NA | TGTGCAAGTCGCTTGATTGACTTGGAAGTCGACTCACCCCTCCACTTT | CASRLIDLEVDSPLHF
TRBJ2-7 | NA | TRBV10-3 | once | TGTGCCATCAGTGAGTCGCAGGTGTCCCGCTACGAGCAGTACTTC | CAISESQVSRYEQYF
TRBJ2-6 | TRBD1 | TRBV29-1 | NA | TGCAGCGTTGGTTCAGGGGGTAGGGCTGGGGCCAACGTCCTGACTTTC | CSVGSGGRAGANVLTF
TRBJ2-3 | TRBD2 | TRBV4-3 | NA | TGCGCCAGCAGTCCGTCCGGGACTAGGGACGATACGCAGTATTTT | CASSPSGTRDDTQYF
TRBJ2-1 | TRBD1 | TRBV6-4 | NA | TGTGCCAGCAGTGATTGGCACGGAAAACAGGGGATCAATGAGCAGTTCTTC | CASSDWHGKQGINEQFF
TRBJ1-5 | TRBD1 | TRBV10-3 | NA | TGTGCCATCAGTGCTGGACAGGGAAGGGGCAATCAGCCCCAGCATTTT | CAISAGQGRGNQPQHF
TRBJ1-4 | NA | TRBV6-1 | NA | TGTGCCAGCAGAAAGGGGGGGAATGAAAAACTGTTTTTT | CASRKGGNEKLFF
TRBJ2-1 | TRBD1 | TRBV5-1 | NA | TGCGCCAGCAGCCGGGCAGGGGGAAGCTCCTACAATGAGCAGTTCTTC | CASSRAGGSSYNEQFF
TRBJ2-7 | NA | TRBV6-1 | NA | TGTGCCAGCACCTTACACGCCAGGGGTATCTACGAGCAGTACTTC | CASTLHARGIYEQYF
TRBJ1-1 | TRBD1 | TRBV5-4 | NA | TGTGCCAGCAGCTTAGAGACAGGGTCCACTGAAGCTTTCTTT | CASSLETGSTEAFF
TRBJ2-2 | TRBD1 | TRBV6-5 | few | TGTGCCAGCCGAGGGCAGGGGGCCGGCGGGGAGCTGTTTTTT | CASRGQGAGGELFF
TRBJ2-5 | TRBD2 | TRBV27 | NA | TGTGCCAGCAAGTTTCGTGCGACTAGCGGCCAAGAGACCCAGTACTTC | CASKFRATSGQETQYF